These 9 T cell receptor beta chains came from one sample sequenced in a study of read filtering for tumor transcriptome and immune sequencing. Molecular barcoded adaptors covering alpha/delta and beta/gamma chains were used on 400 to 450 ng RNA. TCRdb re-called the reads with MiXCR, one entry per CDR3 protein. The table shows approximately 90,000 distinct CDR3 sequences, with roughly 21% occurring only once. Sample: a population of CD138-negative cells sorted from bone marrow. Source of these receptors: a donor at least 40 years old with multiple myeloma.

This clonotype was picked up many times. V usage is TRBV14 and J usage is TRBJ1-1; D possibly corresponds to TRBD1 (5 bases). Trimming pared 2 bases from V and 7 bases from J, leaving 14 bases between. CDR3 length equals 14 residues. Germline V gives CDR1 SGHDN, CDR2 FVKESK. CDR3 DNA sequence: TGTGCCAGCAGCCAATACGGGGGTCCTTATGAAGCTTTCTTT. Translating it yields CASSQYGGPYEAFF.

This clonotype is medium-sized in the sample. The rearrangement joins TRBV2 to TRBJ2-1; 9 nucleotides match TRBD2. The trim removed 2 bases at V and 4 bases at J, leaving 3 bases unmatched. The CDR3 spans 15 residues. CDR1 is SNHLY, CDR2 FYNNEI, per germline. This CDR3 reads CASSEYSGGYNEQFF. The CDR3 DNA reads as TGTGCCAGCAGTGAATATAGCGGGGGATACAATGAGCAGTTCTTC.

This clonotype was observed a handful of times. The rearrangement joins TRBV15 to TRBJ1-1, with D perhaps TRBD1 (5 bases). This CDR3 is 13 amino acids long. Germline assignment: CDR1 LNHNV and CDR2 YYDKDF (reference sequence). V was cut by 1 base and J by 7 bases, with 10 bases left in between. The CDR3 DNA follows: TGTGCCACCAGCAGAGGGGGACGGGGTGAAGCTTTCTTT. Encoded protein: CATSRGGRGEAFF.

This clonotype was picked up many times. This chain links TRBV9 with TRBJ2-7; 9 bases are a match to TRBD1. The V segment lost 4 bases and the J segment 7 bases; nucleotides outside the gene matches: 12. There are 15 residues in the CDR3. Germline lookup yields CDR1 SGDLS and CDR2 YYNGEE. The CDR3 loop reads CASSRSGTGYDEQYF. The CDR3 DNA is TGTGCCAGCAGCAGATCCGGGACAGGGTATGATGAGCAGTACTTC. The variable domain in full, completed from reference TRBV9 and TRBJ2-7, reads DSGVTQTPKHLITATGQRVTLRCSPRSGDLSVYWYQQSLDQGLQFLIQYYNGEERAKGNILERFSAQQFPDLHSELNLSSLELGDSALYFCASSRSGTGYDEQYFGPGTRLTVT.

As to this clonotype: This could be a read error, since a much larger clone is one nucleotide away. This chain connects TRBV24-1 to TRBJ2-1, with TRBD2 matching 9 bases. Germline CDR1 KGHDR, CDR2 SFDVKD. The CDR3 has 16 amino acids. The CDR3 DNA reads as TGTGCCGCCAGTGACTCAAGCGGGGGGTCCTACAATGAGCAGTTCTTC. Translation gives CAASDSSGGSYNEQFF.

This clonotype was counted at least ten times. The chain combines TRBV5-5 with TRBJ2-7, with TRBD1 matching 9 bases. After removal of 1 base from V and 5 bases from J, the junction contained 10 bases not matched to a gene. CDR1 is SGHKS and CDR2 is YYEKEE in the germline V gene (reference sequence). This CDR3 contains 16 residues. CDR3 nucleotide sequence: TGTGCCAGCAGCTTGCCCCGTGGGACAGGGAGCCACGAGCAGTACTTC. This gives the protein CASSLPRGTGSHEQYF.

The table lists this clonotype with many counts. The chain carries TRBV5-1 and TRBJ1-2; 7 bases are shared with TRBD1. CDR1 is SGHRS, CDR2 YFSETQ, per germline. CDR3 length equals 12 residues. V was pared by 3 bases and J by 9 bases, with 5 bases of the junction left unmatched. The CDR3 sequence: CASSYGDSSYTF. The CDR3 DNA sequence: TGCGCCAGCAGCTACGGGGACAGTAGCTACACCTTC.

V is TRBV5-1 and J is TRBJ2-5; 7 bases match TRBD1. The J segment lost 3 bases and the V segment lost 0 bases, leaving 2 bases of the junction unmatched. The CDR3 spans 14 residues. CDR1 and CDR2 (germline): SGHRS, YFSETQ. DNA of the CDR3: TGCGCCAGCAGCTTGGCGACAGGGAAAGAGACCCAGTACTTC. Translation gives CASSLATGKETQYF.

This rearrangement joins TRBV29-1 to TRBJ1-1; D gene unclear. The ends were cut back, 7 bases at V and 3 bases at J, with 12 bases in the middle. The germline gives CDR1 SQVTM, CDR2 ANQGSEA. This CDR3 is 12 amino acids long. CDR3 bases: TGCAGCGCTCCCGGGATCGACACTGAAGCTTTCTTT. Amino acids: CSAPGIDTEAFF.